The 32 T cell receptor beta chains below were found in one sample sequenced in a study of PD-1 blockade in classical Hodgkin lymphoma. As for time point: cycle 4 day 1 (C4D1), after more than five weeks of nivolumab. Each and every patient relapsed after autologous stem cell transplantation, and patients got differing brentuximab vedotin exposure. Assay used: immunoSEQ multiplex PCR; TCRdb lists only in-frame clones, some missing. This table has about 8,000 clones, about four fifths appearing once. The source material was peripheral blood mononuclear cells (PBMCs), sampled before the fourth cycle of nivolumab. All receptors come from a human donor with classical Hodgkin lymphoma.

CDR3 bases: TGTGCCAGCAGCTTTAGGGCGGGGTTAGATACGCAGTATTTT. Translation: CASSFRAGLDTQYF. The rearrangement links TRBV5-6 to TRBJ2-3, with D perhaps TRBD2 (6 bases). This CDR3 contains 14 residues. Germline values: CDR1 SGHDT, CDR2 YYEEEE. V gave up 2 bases and J gave up 5 bases, with 12 bases separating them.

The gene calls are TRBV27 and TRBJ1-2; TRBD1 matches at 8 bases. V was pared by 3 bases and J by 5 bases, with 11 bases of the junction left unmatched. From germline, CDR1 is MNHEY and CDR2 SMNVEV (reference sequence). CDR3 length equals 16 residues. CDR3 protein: CASSFGPGTGLYGYTF. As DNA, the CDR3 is TGTGCCAGCAGTTTCGGCCCCGGGACAGGACTGTATGGCTACACCTTC.

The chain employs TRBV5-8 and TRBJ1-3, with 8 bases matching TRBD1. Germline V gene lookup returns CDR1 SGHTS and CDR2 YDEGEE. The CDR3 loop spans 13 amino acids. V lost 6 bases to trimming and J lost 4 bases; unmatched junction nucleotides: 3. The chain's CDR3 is CASTRTGGNTIYF. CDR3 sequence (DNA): TGTGCCAGCACCCGGACAGGGGGAAACACCATATATTTT.

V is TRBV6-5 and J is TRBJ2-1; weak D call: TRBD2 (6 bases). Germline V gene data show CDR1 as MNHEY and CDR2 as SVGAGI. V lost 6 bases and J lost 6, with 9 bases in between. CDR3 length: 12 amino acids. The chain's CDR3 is CASRRGSNEQFF. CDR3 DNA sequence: TGTGCCAGCAGGCGGGGAAGCAATGAGCAGTTCTTC.

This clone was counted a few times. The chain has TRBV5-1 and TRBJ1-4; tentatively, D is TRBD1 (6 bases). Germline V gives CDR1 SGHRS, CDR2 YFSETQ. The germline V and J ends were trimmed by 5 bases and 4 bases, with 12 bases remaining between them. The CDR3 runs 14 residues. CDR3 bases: TGCGCCAGCAGACCAGGGGCGGGTAATGAAAAACTGTTTTTT. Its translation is CASRPGAGNEKLFF.

In DNA form, the CDR3 reads TGTGCCAGCACGGGGGGGCTTTTCTATGGCTACACCTTC. Translating gives CASTGGLFYGYTF. The rearrangement joins TRBV2 to TRBJ1-2; possibly TRBD1 for D (6 bases). Trimming left V 7 bases short and J 4 bases short, with 13 bases between. The V gene's germline CDR1 is SNHLY and CDR2 FYNNEI. The CDR3 extends over 13 amino acids.

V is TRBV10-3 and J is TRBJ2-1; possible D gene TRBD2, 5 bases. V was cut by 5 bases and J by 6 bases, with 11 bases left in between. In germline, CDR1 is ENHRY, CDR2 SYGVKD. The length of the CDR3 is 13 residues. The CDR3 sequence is CAISSSEGNEQFF. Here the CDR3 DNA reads TGTGCCATCAGTAGTAGCGAAGGCAATGAGCAGTTCTTC.

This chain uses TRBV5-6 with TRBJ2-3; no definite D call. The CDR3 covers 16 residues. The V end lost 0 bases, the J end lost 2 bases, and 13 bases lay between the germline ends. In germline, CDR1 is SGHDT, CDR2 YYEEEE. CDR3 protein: CASSLEVASHTDTQYF. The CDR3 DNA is TGTGCCAGCAGCTTGGAAGTGGCGTCACACACAGATACGCAGTATTTT. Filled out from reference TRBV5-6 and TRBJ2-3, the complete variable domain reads DAGVTQSPTHLIKTRGQQVTLRCSPKSGHDTVSWYQQALGQGPQFIFQYYEEEERQRGNFPDRFSGHQFPNYSSELNVNALLLGDSALYLCASSLEVASHTDTQYFGPGTRLTVL.

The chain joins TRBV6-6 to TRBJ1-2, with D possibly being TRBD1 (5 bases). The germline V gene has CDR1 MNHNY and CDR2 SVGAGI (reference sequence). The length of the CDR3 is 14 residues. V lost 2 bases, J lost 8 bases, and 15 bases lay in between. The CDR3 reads CASSYGEGIRGYTF. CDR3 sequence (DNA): TGTGCCAGCAGTTACGGGGAGGGGATACGAGGCTACACCTTC.

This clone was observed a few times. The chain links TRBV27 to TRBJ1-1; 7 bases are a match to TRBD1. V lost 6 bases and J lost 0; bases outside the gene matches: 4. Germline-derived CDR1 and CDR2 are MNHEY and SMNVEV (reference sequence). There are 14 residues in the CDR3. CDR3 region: CASRDRAMNTEAFF. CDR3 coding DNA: TGTGCCAGCAGAGACAGGGCCATGAACACTGAAGCTTTCTTT.

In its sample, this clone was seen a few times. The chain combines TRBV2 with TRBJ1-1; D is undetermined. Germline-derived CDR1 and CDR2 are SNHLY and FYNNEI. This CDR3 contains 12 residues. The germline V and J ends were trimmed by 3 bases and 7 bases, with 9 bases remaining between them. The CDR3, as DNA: TGTGCCAGCAGTGATGAACGGAATGAAGCTTTCTTT. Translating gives CASSDERNEAFF.

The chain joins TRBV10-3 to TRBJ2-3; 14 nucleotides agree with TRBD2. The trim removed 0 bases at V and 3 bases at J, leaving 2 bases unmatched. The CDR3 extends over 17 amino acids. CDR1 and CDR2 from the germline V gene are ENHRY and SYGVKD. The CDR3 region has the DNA TGTGCCATCAGTGAGTCGACTAGCGGGGGGGCGACAGATACGCAGTATTTT. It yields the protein CAISESTSGGATDTQYF.

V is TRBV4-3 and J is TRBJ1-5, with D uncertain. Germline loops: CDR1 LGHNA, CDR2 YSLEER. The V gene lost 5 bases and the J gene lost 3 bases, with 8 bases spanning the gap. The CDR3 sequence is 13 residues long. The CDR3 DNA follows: TGCGCCAGCAGCGAGGCTTTCAATCAGCCCCAGCATTTT. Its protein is CASSEAFNQPQHF.

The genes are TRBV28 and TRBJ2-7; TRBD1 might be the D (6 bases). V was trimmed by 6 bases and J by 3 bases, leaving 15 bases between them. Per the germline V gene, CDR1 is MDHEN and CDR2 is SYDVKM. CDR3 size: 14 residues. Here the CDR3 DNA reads TGTGCCAGCAGCTCCGAACAGGGAATCTACGAGCAGTACTTC. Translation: CASSSEQGIYEQYF. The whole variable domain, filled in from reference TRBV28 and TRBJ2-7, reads DVKVTQSSRYLVKRTGEKVFLECVQDMDHENMFWYRQDPGLGLRLIYFSYDVKMKEKGDIPEGYSVSREKKERFSLILESASTNQTSMYLCASSSEQGIYEQYFGPGTRLTVT.

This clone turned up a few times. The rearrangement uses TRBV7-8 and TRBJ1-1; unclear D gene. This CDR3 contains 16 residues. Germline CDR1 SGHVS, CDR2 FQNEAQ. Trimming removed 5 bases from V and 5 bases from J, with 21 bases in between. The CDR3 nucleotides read TGTGCCAGCAGCCTCCGGGCCTCGCTCTTGGGGACTGAAGCTTTCTTT. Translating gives CASSLRASLLGTEAFF.

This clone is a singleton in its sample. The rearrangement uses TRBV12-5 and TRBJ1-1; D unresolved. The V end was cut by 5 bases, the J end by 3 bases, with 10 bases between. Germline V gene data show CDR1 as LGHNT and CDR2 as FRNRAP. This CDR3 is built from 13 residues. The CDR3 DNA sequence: TGTGCTAGTGGTCGGACTGGGGACACTGAAGCTTTCTTT. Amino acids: CASGRTGDTEAFF.

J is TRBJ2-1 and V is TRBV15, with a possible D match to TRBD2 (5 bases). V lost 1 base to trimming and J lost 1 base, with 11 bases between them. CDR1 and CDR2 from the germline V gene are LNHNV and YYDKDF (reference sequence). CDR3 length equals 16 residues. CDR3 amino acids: CATSRGWTVSYNEQFF. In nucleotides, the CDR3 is TGTGCCACCAGCAGAGGTTGGACTGTTTCCTACAATGAGCAGTTCTTC.

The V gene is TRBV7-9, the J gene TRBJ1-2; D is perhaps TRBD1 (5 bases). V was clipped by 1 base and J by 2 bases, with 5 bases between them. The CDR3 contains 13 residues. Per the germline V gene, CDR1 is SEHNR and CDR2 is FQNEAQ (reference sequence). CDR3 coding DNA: TGTGCCAGCAGCTTAGGACAGAACTATGGCTACACCTTC. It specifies CASSLGQNYGYTF.

CDR3 DNA: TGTGCCAGCAGTGTGGAGGGACTAGGGGCCGATACGCAGTATTTT. This translates into CASSVEGLGADTQYF. J is TRBJ2-3 and V is TRBV6-4; 8 bases map to TRBD2. Germline-derived CDR1 and CDR2 are MRHNA and SNTAGT. V gave up 4 bases and J gave up 6 bases; unmatched junction bases: 9. The CDR3 is 15 residues long.

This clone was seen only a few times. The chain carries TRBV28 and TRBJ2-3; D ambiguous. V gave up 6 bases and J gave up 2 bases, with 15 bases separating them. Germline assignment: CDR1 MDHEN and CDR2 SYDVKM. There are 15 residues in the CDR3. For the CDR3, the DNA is TGTGCCAGCAGCTCACCCCCAACTCTCACAGATACGCAGTATTTT. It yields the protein CASSSPPTLTDTQYF.

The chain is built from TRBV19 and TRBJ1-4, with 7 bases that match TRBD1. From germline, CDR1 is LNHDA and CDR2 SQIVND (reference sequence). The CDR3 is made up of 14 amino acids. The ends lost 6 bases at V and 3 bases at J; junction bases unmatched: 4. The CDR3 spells CASRGTASNEKLFF. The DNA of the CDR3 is TGTGCCAGTAGGGGGACAGCATCTAATGAAAAACTGTTTTTT. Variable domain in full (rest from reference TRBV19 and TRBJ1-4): DGGITQSPKYLFRKEGQNVTLSCEQNLNHDAMYWYRQDPGQGLRLIYYSQIVNDFQKGDIAEGYSVSREKKESFPLTVTSAQKNPTAFYLCASRGTASNEKLFFGSGTQLSVL.

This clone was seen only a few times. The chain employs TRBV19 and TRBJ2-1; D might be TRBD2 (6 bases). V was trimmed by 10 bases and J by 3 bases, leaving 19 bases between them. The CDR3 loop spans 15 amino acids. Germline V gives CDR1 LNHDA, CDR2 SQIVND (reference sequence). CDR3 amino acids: CATNLGAGSYNEQFF. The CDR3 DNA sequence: TGTGCCACTAACCTCGGGGCGGGGAGCTACAATGAGCAGTTCTTC.

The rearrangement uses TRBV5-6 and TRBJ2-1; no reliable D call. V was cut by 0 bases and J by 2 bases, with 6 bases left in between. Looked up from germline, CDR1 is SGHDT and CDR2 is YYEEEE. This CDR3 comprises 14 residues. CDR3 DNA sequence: TGTGCCAGCAGCTTGGAGCCCGCCTACAATGAGCAGTTCTTC. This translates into CASSLEPAYNEQFF.

In nucleotides, the CDR3 is TGTGCCAGTCAAACGCGGGCACTCACAGGGAACACCATATATTTT. Its protein is CASQTRALTGNTIYF. The chain combines TRBV6-1 with TRBJ1-3, with D possibly matching TRBD1 (6 bases). Trimming stripped 9 bases from V and 7 bases from J, with 22 bases between. Germline loops: CDR1 MNHNS, CDR2 SASEGT. The CDR3 is 15 amino acids.

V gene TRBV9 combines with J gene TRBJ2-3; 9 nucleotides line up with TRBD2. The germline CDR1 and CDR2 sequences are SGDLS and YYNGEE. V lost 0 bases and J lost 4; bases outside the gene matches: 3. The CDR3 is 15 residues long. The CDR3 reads CASSVESGRPDTQYF. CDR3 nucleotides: TGTGCCAGCAGCGTAGAAAGCGGGAGGCCAGATACGCAGTATTTT.

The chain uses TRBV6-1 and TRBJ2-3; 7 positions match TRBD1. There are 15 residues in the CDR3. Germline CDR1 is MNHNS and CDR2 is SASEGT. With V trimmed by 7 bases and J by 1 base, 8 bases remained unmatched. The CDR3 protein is CASNRQGFGTDTQYF. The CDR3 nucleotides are TGTGCCAGCAATAGACAGGGTTTCGGCACAGATACGCAGTATTTT.

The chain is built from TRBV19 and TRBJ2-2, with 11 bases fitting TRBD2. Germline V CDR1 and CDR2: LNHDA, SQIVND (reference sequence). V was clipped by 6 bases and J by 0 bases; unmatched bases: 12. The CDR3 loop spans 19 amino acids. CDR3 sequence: CASRFAGTSGPANTGELFF. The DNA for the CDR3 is TGTGCCAGTAGATTCGCCGGGACTAGCGGTCCCGCGAACACCGGGGAGCTGTTTTTT.

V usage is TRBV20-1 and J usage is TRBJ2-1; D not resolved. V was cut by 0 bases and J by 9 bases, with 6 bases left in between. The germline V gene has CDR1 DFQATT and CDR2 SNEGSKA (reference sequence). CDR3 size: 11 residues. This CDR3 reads CSARDFPEQFF. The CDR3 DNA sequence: TGCAGTGCTAGAGATTTTCCTGAGCAGTTCTTC.

CDR3 amino acids: CASSQEGGGQEGPQHF. In DNA form, the CDR3 reads TGCGCCAGCAGCCAAGAGGGGGGGGGACAGGAGGGTCCCCAGCATTTT. This sequence joins TRBV4-1 and TRBJ1-5; TRBD1 matches 8 bases. Germline V lookup: CDR1 MGHRA, CDR2 YSYEKL. Trimming took 0 bases from V and 10 from J; bases not matched to a gene: 11. This CDR3 region has 16 residues.

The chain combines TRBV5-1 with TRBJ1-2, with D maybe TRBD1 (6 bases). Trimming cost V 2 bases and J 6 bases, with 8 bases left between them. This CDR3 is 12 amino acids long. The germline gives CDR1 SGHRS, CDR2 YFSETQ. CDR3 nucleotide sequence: TGCGCCAGCAGCTTTGAGGGGGATGGCTACACCTTC. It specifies CASSFEGDGYTF.

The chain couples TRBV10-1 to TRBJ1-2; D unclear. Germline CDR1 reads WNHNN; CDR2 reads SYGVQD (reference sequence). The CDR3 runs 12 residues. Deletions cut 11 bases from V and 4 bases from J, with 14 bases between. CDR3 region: CAALPPIYGYTF. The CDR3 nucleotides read TGCGCCGCCCTCCCCCCGATCTATGGCTACACCTTC.

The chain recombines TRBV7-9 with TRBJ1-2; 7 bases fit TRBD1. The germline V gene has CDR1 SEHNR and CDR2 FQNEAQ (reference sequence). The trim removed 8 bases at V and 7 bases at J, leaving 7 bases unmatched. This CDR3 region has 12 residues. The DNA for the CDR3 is TGTGCCAGCTGGGGAAACAGGGGTGGCTACACCTTC. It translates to CASWGNRGGYTF.